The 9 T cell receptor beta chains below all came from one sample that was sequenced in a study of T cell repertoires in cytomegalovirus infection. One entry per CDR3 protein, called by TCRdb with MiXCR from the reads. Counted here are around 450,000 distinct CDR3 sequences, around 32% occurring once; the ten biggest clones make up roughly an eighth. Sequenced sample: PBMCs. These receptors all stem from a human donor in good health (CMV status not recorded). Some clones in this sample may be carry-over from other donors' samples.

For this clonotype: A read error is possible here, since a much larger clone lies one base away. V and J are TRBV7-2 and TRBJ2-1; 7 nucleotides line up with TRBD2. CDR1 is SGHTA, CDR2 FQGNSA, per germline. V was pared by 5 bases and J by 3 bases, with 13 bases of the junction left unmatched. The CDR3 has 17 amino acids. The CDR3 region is CASSLRVSGLNYNEQFF. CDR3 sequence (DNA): TGTGCCAGCAGCCTCCGAGTCTCGGGACTAAACTACAATGAGCAGTTCTTC.

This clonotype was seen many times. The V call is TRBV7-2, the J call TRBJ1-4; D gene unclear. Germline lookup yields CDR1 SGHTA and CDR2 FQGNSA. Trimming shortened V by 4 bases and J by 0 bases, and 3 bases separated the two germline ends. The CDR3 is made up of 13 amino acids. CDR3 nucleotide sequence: TGTGCCAGCAGCTCTGCAACTAATGAAAAACTGTTTTTT. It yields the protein CASSSATNEKLFF.

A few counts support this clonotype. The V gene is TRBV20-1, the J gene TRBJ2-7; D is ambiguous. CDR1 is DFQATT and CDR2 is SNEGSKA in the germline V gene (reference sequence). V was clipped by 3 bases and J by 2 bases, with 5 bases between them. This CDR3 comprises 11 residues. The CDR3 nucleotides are TGCAGTGCTAGCGGGCCCTACGAGCAGTACTTC. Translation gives CSASGPYEQYF.

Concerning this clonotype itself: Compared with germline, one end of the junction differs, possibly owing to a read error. The CDR3, as DNA: TGTGCCAGCAGCCCTCCGAACACCGGGGAGCTGGTTTTT. It is translated as CASSPPNTGELVF. The rearrangement joins TRBV7-2 to TRBJ2-2; D may be TRBD2 (5 bases). This CDR3 contains 13 residues. CDR1 SGHTA and CDR2 FQGNSA come from the germline V gene.

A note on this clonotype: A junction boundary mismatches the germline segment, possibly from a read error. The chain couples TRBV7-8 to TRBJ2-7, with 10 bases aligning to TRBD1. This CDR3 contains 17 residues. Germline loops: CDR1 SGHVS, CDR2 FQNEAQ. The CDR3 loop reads CASSKGTGAAWVHEPSF. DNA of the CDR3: TGTGCCAGCAGTAAAGGGACAGGGGCCGCTTGGGTCCACGAGCCGTCCTTC.

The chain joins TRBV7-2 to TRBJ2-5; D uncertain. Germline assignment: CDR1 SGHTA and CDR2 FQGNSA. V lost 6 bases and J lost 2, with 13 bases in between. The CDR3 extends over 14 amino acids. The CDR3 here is CASSPRATQETQYF. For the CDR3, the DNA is TGTGCCAGCAGTCCCCGGGCGACACAAGAGACCCAGTACTTC.

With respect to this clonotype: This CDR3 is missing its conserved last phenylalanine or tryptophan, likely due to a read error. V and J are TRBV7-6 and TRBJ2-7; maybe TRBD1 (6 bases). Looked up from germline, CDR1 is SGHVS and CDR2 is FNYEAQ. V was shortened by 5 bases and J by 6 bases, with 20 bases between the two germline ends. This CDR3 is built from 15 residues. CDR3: CASSRGQGDEFEQYL. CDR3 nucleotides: TGTGCCAGCAGCCGGGGACAAGGGGACGAGTTCGAGCAGTACTTA.

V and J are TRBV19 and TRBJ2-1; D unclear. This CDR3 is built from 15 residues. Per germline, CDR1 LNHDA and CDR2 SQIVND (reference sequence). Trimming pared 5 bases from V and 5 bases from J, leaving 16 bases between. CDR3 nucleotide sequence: TGTGCCAGTAGTGTCCTCGAGACCTCTAACAATGAGCAGTTCTTC. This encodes CASSVLETSNNEQFF.

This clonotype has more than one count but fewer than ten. CDR3 loop: CASSQVAGSSYEQYF. CDR3 DNA sequence: TGCGCCAGCAGCCAAGTCGCGGGGAGCTCCTACGAGCAGTACTTC. V gene TRBV4-3 combines with J gene TRBJ2-7, with D maybe TRBD2 (6 bases). The length of the CDR3 is 15 residues. Per the germline V gene, CDR1 is LGHNA and CDR2 is YSLEER. V lost 1 base, J lost 0 bases, and 10 bases lay in between.